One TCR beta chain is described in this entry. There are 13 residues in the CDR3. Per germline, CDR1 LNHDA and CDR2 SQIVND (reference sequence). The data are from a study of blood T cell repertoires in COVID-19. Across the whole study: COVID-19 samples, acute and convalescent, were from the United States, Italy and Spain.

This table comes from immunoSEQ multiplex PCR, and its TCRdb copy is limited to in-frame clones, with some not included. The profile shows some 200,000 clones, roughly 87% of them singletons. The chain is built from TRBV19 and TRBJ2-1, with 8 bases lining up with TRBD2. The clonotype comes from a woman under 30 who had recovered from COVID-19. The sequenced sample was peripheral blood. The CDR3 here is CASTGTRGAEQFF. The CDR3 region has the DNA TGTGCTTCTACCGGGACTAGAGGGGCTGAGCAGTTCTTC.